These 14 T cell receptor beta chains share one sample of origin, sequenced in a study of naive and memory T cell subsets. Study results and limitations: Naive repertoires, especially CD8, held a few larger clonotypes, possibly memory cells re-expressing CD45RA.

The antigens for these receptors are not known. Both TRBC1 and TRBC2 were covered by a beta constant-region primer of two equimolar oligonucleotides. Nested alpha and beta constant-region primers with the SP2 primer drove four PCR rounds on ligated cDNA. In TCRdb, the UMI-ligation and nested PCR reads were re-called with MiXCR into one record per CDR3 protein. The table includes about 150,000 distinct CDR3 sequences, roughly 20% detected once. What was sequenced was naive CD4+ T cells from blood. Every receptor here comes from a human donor in good health.

Many counts were recorded for this clonotype. V is TRBV28 and J is TRBJ2-1, with no clear D. Trimming took 7 bases from V and 9 from J, leaving 16 bases between them. The CDR3 runs to 13 residues. Germline values: CDR1 MDHEN, CDR2 SYDVKM. The CDR3 sequence is CASTLGLVSEQFF. The CDR3 coding sequence is TGTGCCAGCACCCTCGGTTTGGTGAGTGAGCAGTTCTTC.

This clonotype was seen a few times. This chain connects TRBV30 to TRBJ2-2; weak D call: TRBD2 (5 bases). The V gene's germline CDR1 is GTSNPN and CDR2 SVGIG (reference sequence). The CDR3 consists of 14 residues. The V end was cut by 1 base, the J end by 5 bases, with 11 bases between. The CDR3 bases are TGTGCCTGGAGTGCCGGGGTCGGGACCGGGGAGCTGTTTTTT. It encodes CAWSAGVGTGELFF. Full variable domain (rest looked up from reference TRBV30 and TRBJ2-2): SQTIHQWPATLVQPVGSPLSLECTVEGTSNPNLYWYRQAAGRGLQLLFYSVGIGQISSEVPQNLSASRPQDRQFILSSKKLLLSDSGFYLCAWSAGVGTGELFFGEGSRLTVL.

This clonotype was picked up many times. The genes are TRBV29-1 and TRBJ2-3, with D tentatively TRBD2 (6 bases). There are 13 residues in the CDR3. The germline V gene encodes CDR1 SQVTM and CDR2 ANQGSEA. V lost 8 bases, J lost 0 bases, and 12 bases lay in between. The DNA for the CDR3 is TGCAGCTTGGGACTGATCAGCACAGATACGCAGTATTTT. Its translation: CSLGLISTDTQYF.

The sample holds a few counts of this clonotype. The rearrangement joins TRBV29-1 to TRBJ2-7, with no clear D. V dropped 7 bases and J dropped 1 base, with 14 bases sitting between them. Germline CDR1 SQVTM, CDR2 ANQGSEA. The CDR3 length is 13 residues. The CDR3 sequence: CSATVGGSYEQYF. CDR3 DNA: TGCAGCGCGACGGTTGGTGGGTCCTACGAGCAGTACTTC.

V usage is TRBV29-1 and J usage is TRBJ2-1; no firm D call. Looked up from germline, CDR1 is SQVTM and CDR2 is ANQGSEA. The CDR3 has 13 residues. Trimming stripped 6 bases from V and 0 bases from J, with 9 bases between. The CDR3 here is CSVQGNSYNEQFF. As DNA, the CDR3 is TGCAGCGTCCAAGGGAACTCCTACAATGAGCAGTTCTTC.

The rearrangement uses TRBV5-4 and TRBJ2-3; unclear D gene. This CDR3 has 15 residues. Per the germline V gene, CDR1 is SGHNT and CDR2 is YYREEE (reference sequence). Trimming stripped 6 bases from V and 0 bases from J, with 14 bases between. The CDR3, as DNA: TGTGCCAGCAAATTAACCCTACTTAGCACAGATACGCAGTATTTT. It is translated as CASKLTLLSTDTQYF.

This clonotype was seen many times. The chain employs TRBV20-1 and TRBJ2-3; perhaps TRBD1 as D (5 bases). V lost 8 bases to trimming and J lost 0 bases, with 12 bases between them. The germline V gene encodes CDR1 DFQATT and CDR2 SNEGSKA (reference sequence). This CDR3 comprises 13 residues. CDR3 sequence: CSSPKGSTDTQYF. CDR3 DNA sequence: TGCAGTTCTCCGAAGGGGAGCACAGATACGCAGTATTTT.

CDR3 in amino acids: CASGAAGGLAGNTIYF. In nucleotides, the CDR3 is TGTGCCAGCGGGGCCGCAGGGGGTTTAGCTGGAAACACCATATATTTT. The V and J genes are TRBV6-1 and TRBJ1-3; 7 bases align to TRBD1. Germline V gives CDR1 MNHNS, CDR2 SASEGT. V shed 8 bases, J shed 2 bases, and the junction held 12 bases outside the gene matches. CDR3 length equals 16 residues.

This clonotype showed up many times. The CDR3 sequence is CSVVNGETQYF. CDR3 nucleotide sequence: TGCAGCGTTGTCAATGGAGAGACCCAGTACTTC. This chain uses TRBV29-1 with TRBJ2-5; D is undetermined. Per the germline V gene, CDR1 is SQVTM and CDR2 is ANQGSEA. Trimming pared 4 bases from V and 4 bases from J, leaving 7 bases between. The CDR3 is 11 residues long.

The chain has TRBV5-1 and TRBJ2-2, with 10 bases that match TRBD2. Trimming at V came to 0 bases and at J to 2 bases, leaving 16 bases not matched to a gene. CDR3 size: 21 residues. CDR1 is SGHRS, CDR2 YFSETQ, per germline. This CDR3 is CASSLALLFSGRSLNTGELFF. The CDR3 bases are TGCGCCAGCAGCTTGGCCCTCCTATTTAGCGGGAGGTCGCTAAACACCGGGGAGCTGTTTTTT.

This clonotype was observed once. The CDR3 DNA is TGTGCCAGCAGAGGGGTTACTGAAGCTTTCTTT. This translates into CASRGVTEAFF. The chain employs TRBV27 and TRBJ1-1; tentative D call: TRBD1 (5 bases). CDR1 MNHEY and CDR2 SMNVEV come from the germline V gene (reference sequence). The CDR3 consists of 11 residues. V was shortened by 6 bases and J by 5 bases, with 7 bases between the two germline ends.

This clonotype has a handful of counts. The CDR3 protein is CSARSGTGDLTDTQYF. The CDR3 DNA follows: TGCAGTGCTAGGTCCGGGACAGGGGACCTCACAGATACGCAGTATTTT. The chain combines TRBV20-1 with TRBJ2-3; 10 bases are shared with TRBD1. This CDR3 contains 16 residues. With 3 bases clipped from V and 2 bases from J, the junction kept 8 bases outside the gene matches. Germline V CDR1 and CDR2: DFQATT, SNEGSKA (reference sequence).

This clonotype was seen only a few times. The chain uses TRBV7-9 and TRBJ2-7; D is possibly TRBD2 (6 bases). V lost 5 bases and J lost 5, with 16 bases in between. Germline V lookup: CDR1 SEHNR, CDR2 FQNEAQ (reference sequence). The CDR3 spans 14 residues. The CDR3 DNA is TGTGCCAGCAGCCCCGAGGGACTTTTCCACGAGCAGTACTTC. Encoded protein: CASSPEGLFHEQYF.

V is TRBV20-1 and J is TRBJ1-1; D not resolved. In germline, CDR1 is DFQATT, CDR2 SNEGSKA (reference sequence). V lost 1 base to trimming and J lost 2 bases, with 8 bases between them. This CDR3 comprises 13 residues. CDR3 DNA: TGCAGTGCTAGAGGTCCTATTAACACTGAAGCTTTCTTT. Translating gives CSARGPINTEAFF.